These T cell receptor beta chains were read from a single sample in a study of T-cell reconstitution after alpha-beta-depleted transplantation in children. TCRdb called the PCR reads again in MiXCR, with one record for every CDR3 protein. The sample records 300,000 to 400,000 distinct CDR3 sequences, around 25% being singletons. Sequenced here: PBMCs, mostly from graft donor cells, sampled 180 days after TCRalphabeta/CD19-depleted stem cell transplant. These receptors were collected from a male patient younger than 18 who had a stem cell transplant for acute lymphoblastic leukemia, so the T cells may come from the graft donor. Both conserved end residues are part of each CDR3. The D gene is left open where the match is weak. Rows may omit the clone size; those that give it use once, few, many or a size class.

abundance	d_gene	v_gene	j_gene	CDR3aa	CDR3nt
-	TRBD2	TRBV2	TRBJ2-7	CASMGTSGFYEQYF	TGTGCCAGCATGGGGACTAGCGGGTTTTACGAGCAGTACTTC
many	-	TRBV29-1	TRBJ2-7	CSVEFGTPYEQYF	TGCAGCGTTGAATTCGGGACTCCCTACGAGCAGTACTTC
few	-	TRBV5-1	TRBJ2-6	CASSVQLTGANVLTF	TGCGCCAGCAGCGTACAATTGACTGGGGCCAACGTCCTGACTTTC
-	-	TRBV9	TRBJ2-1	CASSVDVDEQFF	TGTGCCAGCAGCGTAGATGTAGATGAGCAGTTCTTC
-	-	TRBV7-9	TRBJ2-3	CAPRDGSTDTQYF	TGTGCCCCACGGGACGGGAGCACAGATACGCAGTATTTT
few	-	TRBV15	TRBJ2-4	CATSSTEILAKNIQYF	TGTGCCACCAGCAGTACGGAGATACTAGCCAAAAACATTCAGTACTTC
many	TRBD2	TRBV5-1	TRBJ2-3	CASSGLAGETQYF	TGCGCCAGCAGCGGACTAGCGGGAGAAACGCAGTATTTT
-	TRBD1	TRBV4-2	TRBJ2-1	CASSQLPGGTGGPKGNEQFF	TGTGCCAGCAGCCAACTTCCCGGCGGGACAGGGGGACCCAAGGGGAATGAGCAGTTCTTC
-	-	TRBV7-3	TRBJ2-1	CASSLHRSSYNEQFF	TGTGCCAGCAGCTTACATCGCAGCTCCTACAATGAGCAGTTCTTC
-	TRBD2	TRBV6-1	TRBJ2-1	CASNDSPSPMSGRGSYNEQFF	TGTGCCAGCAATGATAGCCCGTCCCCGATGAGCGGGAGAGGCTCCTACAATGAGCAGTTCTTC
-	-	TRBV4-1	TRBJ2-7	CASRPRSGGAYEQYF	TGCGCCAGCAGACCAAGGTCGGGCGGAGCCTACGAGCAGTACTTC
many	TRBD1	TRBV3-1	TRBJ1-5	CASSVDRGNQPQHF	TGTGCCAGCAGCGTCGACAGGGGCAATCAGCCCCAGCATTTT
many	TRBD1	TRBV7-6	TRBJ2-7	CASSLVVTGPRDEQYF	TGTGCCAGCAGCTTAGTAGTGACAGGGCCGCGGGACGAGCAGTACTTC
many	-	TRBV4-1	TRBJ2-3	CASSHDRRRDTQYF	TGCGCCAGCAGCCATGACAGGAGGCGGGATACGCAGTATTTT
-	-	TRBV27	TRBJ2-7	CASSRATGRSEQYF	TGTGCCAGCAGCCGAGCGACTGGGCGGAGCGAGCAGTACTTC
few	-	TRBV10-3	TRBJ1-1	CAISERAENTEAFF	TGTGCCATCAGTGAGAGGGCGGAGAACACTGAAGCTTTCTTT
-	TRBD2	TRBV20-1	TRBJ2-3	CSARETSGRASTDTQYF	TGCAGTGCTAGAGAGACTAGCGGGAGGGCAAGCACAGATACGCAGTATTTT
-	-	TRBV11-2	TRBJ2-3	CASSSLLRPSTDTQYF	TGTGCCAGCAGCTCACTACTCCGACCTAGCACAGATACGCAGTATTTT
few	TRBD2	TRBV12-3/TRBV12-4	TRBJ2-5	CASSLLLWTSGPTSETQYF	TGTGCCAGCAGTTTACTCCTTTGGACTAGCGGGCCTACTTCAGAGACCCAGTACTTC
few	TRBD2	TRBV4-1	TRBJ2-7	CASSQRLARSYEQYF	TGCGCCAGCAGCCAACGACTAGCGAGATCCTACGAGCAGTACTTC
-	TRBD1	TRBV5-1	TRBJ2-7	CASSLAGTAAAEQYF	TGCGCCAGCAGCTTGGCCGGGACAGCAGCCGCCGAGCAGTACTTC
few	TRBD1	TRBV20-1	TRBJ2-7	CSAEEGAYSYEQYF	TGCAGTGCGGAAGAGGGGGCCTACTCCTACGAGCAGTACTTC
-	TRBD1	TRBV14	TRBJ2-7	CASSQEGNRGSEQYF	TGTGCCAGCAGCCAAGAAGGTAACAGGGGGTCCGAGCAGTACTTC
-	TRBD1	TRBV11-2	TRBJ1-2	CASSLYGTGPSNYGYTF	TGTGCCAGCAGCCTATACGGGACAGGTCCATCTAACTATGGCTACACCTTC
-	-	TRBV7-9	TRBJ1-5	CASSLGGYNQPQHF	TGTGCCAGCAGCCTGGGGGGCTATAATCAGCCCCAGCATTTT
-	-	TRBV7-2	TRBJ2-3	CASILRSTDTQYF	TGTGCCAGCATCCTAAGAAGCACAGATACGCAGTATTTT
few	TRBD1	TRBV28	TRBJ2-7	CASSLRDRVGEQYF	TGTGCCAGCAGTTTAAGGGACAGGGTGGGGGAGCAGTACTTC
-	-	TRBV7-2	TRBJ1-3	CASSLPDDPSVLRGRTGNTIYF	TGTGCCAGCAGCTTACCTGACGACCCGTCGGTGCTGCGGGGGAGGACTGGAAACACCATATATTTT
-	-	TRBV11-2	TRBJ1-4	CASSFGGRINEKLFF	TGTGCCAGCAGCTTTGGGGGACGGATTAATGAAAAACTGTTTTTT
few	TRBD2	TRBV11-2	TRBJ2-3	CASSLRAAGTDTQYF	TGTGCCAGCAGCTTACGAGCAGCGGGAACAGATACGCAGTATTTT
few	TRBD1	TRBV24-1	TRBJ2-3	CATSDPPGQGGDTQYF	TGTGCCACCAGTGATCCTCCGGGACAGGGAGGAGATACGCAGTATTTT
-	-	TRBV6-6	TRBJ2-3	CASRLGTDTQYF	TGTGCCAGCAGGCTGGGCACAGATACGCAGTATTTT
few	-	TRBV20-1	TRBJ1-4	CSARDRGRGEKLFF	TGCAGTGCTAGAGATCGGGGACGGGGTGAAAAACTGTTTTTT
-	-	TRBV14	TRBJ2-1	CASSQQRAGEQFF	TGTGCCAGCAGCCAACAAAGGGCTGGTGAGCAGTTCTTC
few	-	TRBV6-5	TRBJ2-5	CASSPGQGQTQYF	TGTGCCAGCAGCCCCGGGCAGGGGCAGACCCAGTACTTC
many	-	TRBV5-5	TRBJ2-1	CASSLVGLGLDEQFF	TGTGCCAGCAGCTTGGTGGGACTGGGCCTCGATGAGCAGTTCTTC
-	-	TRBV28	TRBJ1-1	CASSWANTEAFF	TGTGCCAGCAGCTGGGCGAACACTGAAGCTTTCTTT
-	-	TRBV10-3	TRBJ2-2	CAISDSGELFF	TGTGCCATCAGTGACTCCGGGGAGCTGTTTTTT
few	TRBD2	TRBV29-1	TRBJ2-7	CSAAGVYEQYF	TGCAGCGCCGCGGGGGTATACGAGCAGTACTTC
few	-	TRBV4-1	TRBJ1-3	CASSQRGAGNTIYF	TGCGCCAGCAGCCAGAGGGGAGCTGGAAACACCATATATTTT
few	-	TRBV5-1	TRBJ2-7	CASSHEGRPLYEQYF	TGCGCCAGCAGCCACGAGGGGAGGCCCCTATACGAGCAGTACTTC
few	-	TRBV4-2	TRBJ2-5	CASSPRSLAFQETQYF	TGTGCCAGCAGCCCTAGGAGCCTAGCGTTTCAAGAGACCCAGTACTTC
few	-	TRBV4-1	TRBJ1-2	CASSQDLRGPYGYTF	TGCGCCAGCAGCCAAGATCTTAGAGGGCCCTATGGCTACACCTTC
few	-	TRBV6-1	TRBJ1-1	CASKWGPGLNTEAFF	TGTGCCAGCAAGTGGGGGCCCGGACTTAACACTGAAGCTTTCTTT
-	-	TRBV18	TRBJ2-1	CASSPGQGSGTYNEQFF	TGTGCCAGCTCACCGGGACAGGGTAGCGGGACGTACAATGAGCAGTTCTTC
-	TRBD2	TRBV12-3/TRBV12-4	TRBJ2-7	CASSFGTSVSAYEQYF	TGTGCCAGCAGTTTTGGGACTAGCGTTTCAGCCTACGAGCAGTACTTC
-	TRBD1	TRBV9	TRBJ2-7	CASSPGQAKGYEQYF	TGTGCCAGCAGCCCAGGACAGGCCAAGGGGTACGAGCAGTACTTC
-	TRBD2	TRBV3-1	TRBJ2-7	CASSQAPLAGSYEQYF	TGTGCCAGCAGCCAAGCCCCACTAGCGGGATCCTACGAGCAGTACTTC
many	TRBD1	TRBV7-6	TRBJ1-2	CASSLGTGGIYGYTF	TGTGCCAGCAGCTTAGGTACAGGGGGCATCTATGGCTACACCTTC
few	TRBD2	TRBV7-9	TRBJ2-7	CASSLSLAGGREQYF	TGTGCCAGCAGCCTCTCACTAGCGGGAGGTAGGGAGCAGTACTTC
-	-	TRBV20-1	TRBJ1-4	CSARDPGGEKLFF	TGCAGTGCTAGAGATCCAGGAGGGGAAAAACTGTTTTTT
few	TRBD2	TRBV25-1	TRBJ2-7	CASSEGLAGGYEQYF	TGTGCCAGCAGCGAAGGACTAGCGGGAGGTTACGAGCAGTACTTC
-	TRBD2	TRBV19	TRBJ2-5	CATSRLAEQETQYF	TGTGCCACCAGTAGACTAGCAGAGCAAGAGACCCAGTACTTC
once	-	TRBV18	TRBJ2-2	CASSPLGGTNTGELFF	TGTGCCAGCTCACCACTCGGCGGGACGAACACCGGGGAGCTGTTTTTT
few	-	TRBV5-1	TRBJ1-5	CASSLGPGDNQPQHF	TGCGCCAGCAGCTTGGGGCCAGGTGACAATCAGCCCCAGCATTTT
few	TRBD2	TRBV18	TRBJ2-1	CASSQGAGAYNEQFF	TGTGCCAGCTCACAAGGAGCGGGAGCCTACAATGAGCAGTTCTTC
-	-	TRBV12-3/TRBV12-4	TRBJ2-2	CASRPDRPYTGELFF	TGTGCCAGCAGGCCCGACAGACCCTACACCGGGGAGCTGTTTTTT
few	TRBD1	TRBV5-1	TRBJ2-2	CASSQGQSNTGELFF	TGCGCCAGCAGCCAGGGACAGTCGAACACCGGGGAGCTGTTTTTT
-	TRBD2	TRBV12-3/TRBV12-4	TRBJ2-3	CACSPGLAAQWYTDTQYF	TGTGCCTGCAGCCCTGGTCTAGCGGCTCAGTGGTACACAGATACGCAGTATTTT